This TCR beta chain is drawn from a study of OX40 agonist ivuxolimab in advanced cancers. TCRdb's copy holds only in-frame clones and misses some; the assay was immunoSEQ multiplex PCR. The sample consists of 65,000 to 80,000 clones, approximately 91% of them appearing once. This clonotype was sampled from an adult with an advanced solid tumor such as melanoma, head and neck, liver or kidney cancer. The sequencing used CD4+ or CD8+ T cells sorted from blood, collected in a trial of the OX40 agonist ivuxolimab.

CDR3 nucleotide sequence: TGTGCCAGTAGTAGGGGGAGGACAGATACGCAGTATTTT. Residues: CASSRGRTDTQYF. This chain joins TRBV19 and TRBJ2-3; maybe TRBD2 (6 bases). Germline CDR1 is LNHDA and CDR2 is SQIVND (reference sequence). V was cut by 4 bases and J by 3 bases, with 8 bases left in between. The CDR3 length is 13 residues.